Presented here are 7 T cell receptor beta chains from one specimen sequenced in a study of response to subunit inactivated influenza vaccine. TCRdb reprocessed the RT-PCR reads via MiXCR and lists one record per CDR3 protein. The sample shows roughly 500,000 distinct CDR3 sequences, 16% of them seen only once. This material consisted of CD4+ T cells sorted from PBMCs, taken roughly 24 months after vaccination. These receptors all stem from a man between 50 and 75 years old who received an inactivated influenza vaccine.

This clonotype came up a few times. The J gene is TRBJ1-4, the V gene TRBV15, with D possibly matching TRBD1 (6 bases). This CDR3 contains 12 residues. Germline lookup yields CDR1 LNHNV and CDR2 YYDKDF (reference sequence). With 4 bases removed from V and 8 bases from J, the gap between germline ends came to 8 bases. Here the CDR3 reads CATSKGGEKLFF. The DNA of the CDR3 is TGTGCCACCAGCAAAGGGGGGGAAAAACTGTTTTTT.

The gene calls are TRBV6-2 or TRBV6-3 and TRBJ2-1, with a possible D match to TRBD2 (6 bases). Trimming removed 5 bases at V and 4 bases at J, with 15 bases between. Germline CDR1 MNHEY, CDR2 SVGEGT. The CDR3 contains 15 residues. The CDR3 nucleotides read TGTGCCAGCAGTAATGCGGGGATTTTTTACAATGAGCAGTTCTTC. Protein sequence: CASSNAGIFYNEQFF.

This chain connects TRBV5-1 to TRBJ1-4; 8 nucleotides align to TRBD1. The CDR3 runs 19 residues. Germline CDR1 and CDR2: SGHRS and YFSETQ. The trim removed 0 bases at V and 14 bases at J, leaving 24 bases unmatched. CDR3 sequence reads: CASSLGTGIRTNYYERLFF. Here the CDR3 DNA reads TGCGCCAGCAGCTTGGGGACAGGGATAAGGACTAATTACTATGAACGGCTGTTTTTT.

Only a few counts were recorded for this clonotype. The V call is TRBV6-2 or TRBV6-3, the J call TRBJ2-2, with D tentatively TRBD2 (6 bases). Trimming took off 7 bases at V and 0 bases at J, with 12 bases between the two ends. This CDR3 spans 15 amino acids. CDR1 and CDR2 from the germline V gene are MNHEY and SVGEGT. For the CDR3, the DNA is TGTGCCAGCACAACCGGGAGTGCGAACACCGGGGAGCTGTTTTTT. Its protein product is CASTTGSANTGELFF.

This clonotype was seen a handful of times. The rearrangement links TRBV2 to TRBJ2-3; maybe TRBD1 (5 bases). Germline CDR1 SNHLY, CDR2 FYNNEI. V lost 4 bases and J 8 bases, leaving 13 bases between the germline ends. CDR3 size: 13 residues. The CDR3 sequence is CASSVSGLGTQYF. The CDR3 coding sequence is TGTGCCAGCAGTGTGTCAGGGTTGGGTACGCAGTATTTT.

This clonotype was seen ten or more times. This chain links TRBV7-9 with TRBJ2-3; D uncertain. The CDR3 covers 12 residues. V shed 5 bases and J shed 4 bases, with 7 bases lying between them. Germline V gene data show CDR1 as SEHNR and CDR2 as FQNEAQ (reference sequence). The CDR3 nucleotides are TGTGCCAGCAGCCCTGGCGCAGATACGCAGTATTTT. Protein sequence: CASSPGADTQYF.

V usage is TRBV12-3 or TRBV12-4 and J usage is TRBJ2-7, with 8 nucleotides matching TRBD2. After removal of 1 base from V and 5 bases from J, the junction contained 7 bases not matched to a gene. The CDR3 runs 15 residues. This CDR3 reads CASSLGLSGIDEQYF. CDR3 nucleotides: TGTGCCAGCAGTTTAGGGCTTAGCGGGATTGACGAGCAGTACTTC.